One and the same sample provided the 8 T cell receptor beta chains below, sequenced in a study of control samples from healthy donors and cancer patients. The method was immunoSEQ multiplex PCR; TCRdb's version includes in-frame clones alone and lacks a portion of them. The sample has about 120,000 clones, 88% seen once. The source material was PBMCs. Receptor source: a woman aged 60-75 years with lung cancer.

CDR3 coding DNA: TGTGCCAGCAGTTACTCCTACCGACAGGTCCAGTACTTC. It encodes CASSYSYRQVQYF. This chain uses TRBV6-5 with TRBJ2-7; tentative D call: TRBD1 (6 bases). CDR1 is MNHEY and CDR2 is SVGAGI in the germline V gene. The CDR3 totals 13 residues. The germline V and J ends were trimmed by 0 bases and 10 bases, with 13 bases remaining between them.

The rearrangement links TRBV9 to TRBJ1-3, with 7 bases fitting TRBD1. This CDR3 comprises 15 residues. J was trimmed by 5 bases and V by 3 bases; bases with no gene match: 8. Germline assignment: CDR1 SGDLS and CDR2 YYNGEE. The CDR3 bases are TGTGCCAGCAGCGCGACAGGGTACGGGCGAAACACCATATATTTT. Its protein product is CASSATGYGRNTIYF.

This clone was seen a handful of times. No DNA is shown, since the ends of the CDR3 on it are uncertain; the CDR3 is the one TCRdb lists. V usage is TRBV19 and J usage is TRBJ2-4; the D call TRBD2 from the table was never checked on the DNA. The CDR3 contains 15 residues when both ends are counted. Germline V gene lookup returns CDR1 LNHDA and CDR2 SQIVND (reference sequence). The CDR3: CASRVASGSLGAEYF.

This rearrangement joins TRBV5-4 to TRBJ2-2; D is possibly TRBD2 (5 bases). The V gene lost 3 bases and the J gene lost 1 base, with 16 bases spanning the gap. The CDR3 sequence is 17 residues long. CDR1 is SGHNT, CDR2 YYREEE, per germline (reference sequence). CDR3 protein: CASSSVNREQNTGELFF. Here the CDR3 DNA reads TGTGCCAGCAGCTCAGTAAACCGGGAACAGAACACCGGGGAGCTGTTTTTT.

The chain uses TRBV10-3 and TRBJ1-4; no clear D. CDR3 length: 20 amino acids. Trimming took 0 bases from V and 0 from J, leaving 20 bases between them. The V gene's germline CDR1 is ENHRY and CDR2 SYGVKD. CDR3 residues: CAISESIRAVGLSTNEKLFF. In DNA form, the CDR3 reads TGTGCCATCAGTGAGTCGATTCGCGCAGTTGGGCTCTCAACTAATGAAAAACTGTTTTTT.

This clone was counted a single time. The chain combines TRBV7-3 with TRBJ1-5, with D perhaps matching TRBD1 (6 bases). The CDR3 totals 15 residues. Germline CDR1 is SGHTA and CDR2 is FQGTGA. Trimming cost V 2 bases and J 3 bases, with 11 bases left between them. The CDR3 bases are TGTGCCAGCAGCTTAGGAAGGGACAACAATCAGCCCCAGCATTTT. This codes for CASSLGRDNNQPQHF.

The chain uses TRBV2 and TRBJ2-7; 8 positions match TRBD1. Losses at the gene ends were 5 bases for V and 6 bases for J; bases not matched to a gene: 9. The length of the CDR3 is 14 residues. CDR1 SNHLY and CDR2 FYNNEI come from the germline V gene. The CDR3 nucleotides read TGTGCCAGCAGTTTCTCTCAGGGGGCGGTCGAGCAGTACTTC. Translating it yields CASSFSQGAVEQYF. Drawing the rest from reference TRBV2 and TRBJ2-7, the complete variable domain is EPEVTQTPSHQVTQMGQEVILRCVPISNHLYFYWYRQILGQKVEFLVSFYNNEISEKSEIFDDQFSVERPDGSNFTLKIRSTKLEDSAMYFCASSFSQGAVEQYFGPGTRLTVT.

The chain employs TRBV6-5 and TRBJ1-3, with D perhaps TRBD1 (6 bases). Germline lookup yields CDR1 MNHEY and CDR2 SVGAGI. Trimming removed 2 bases at V and 0 bases at J, with 11 bases between. The CDR3 runs 16 residues. The CDR3 spells CASSYEGGDSGNTIYF. The CDR3 DNA is TGTGCCAGCAGTTACGAGGGGGGGGACTCTGGAAACACCATATATTTT.